This T cell receptor (beta chain) originates from a study of human T cells and chemical hapten exposure. Background on the study: Upper inner arm skin measuring approximately 2 cm by approximately 2 cm received 2% DPC for sensitization.

Germline V gives CDR1 MNHEY, CDR2 SVGEGT. V gave up 7 bases and J gave up 2 bases; unmatched junction bases: 14. The CDR3 loop spans 17 amino acids. Indicated time point: patch test 1, 2 weeks after DPC sensitization. Described treatment: therapeutic diphenylcyclopropenone sensitization with weekly scalp DPC. This clonotype was detected ten times or more. MiXCR was run by TCRdb on the RACE reads, yielding one entry per CDR3 protein. Counted here are under 450,000 distinct CDR3 sequences, roughly 4.8% occurring once; the ten biggest clones make up about 2.2%. This sequence originates from a woman aged 45-65 years with alopecia areata. Some clones in this sample may be carry-over from other donors' samples. The specimen comprised whole blood, sampled in connection with sensitization to the hapten diphenylcyclopropenone (DPC). The chain links TRBV6-2 or TRBV6-3 to TRBJ2-1; 7 bases fit TRBD2. The CDR3 nucleotides read TGTGCCAGCACTTATCGCTCTAGCGGCGTAACCTACAATGAGCAGTTCTTC. This codes for CASTYRSSGVTYNEQFF.